This T cell receptor beta chain was documented in a study of beta chain features in type 1 diabetes. The study's findings and limits: Type 1 diabetes patients showed a moderate but significant shortening of TCRB CDR3s in all four CD4+ subsets. Comparison showed that naive, central memory and Treg TCRB repertoires appeared more similar among patients than among healthy donors.

This clone turned up a few times. Antigen: not known. The study reverse transcribed the entire isolated RNA, so it sequenced expressed TCRB transcripts. The assay was immunoSEQ multiplex PCR, and TCRdb's table has in-frame clones only and misses some. The table records more than 250,000 clones, 13% to 15% of them present only once. The CDR3 runs to 14 residues. V lost 5 bases and J 4 bases, leaving 14 bases between the germline ends. Germline V lookup: CDR1 LNHDA, CDR2 SQIVND (reference sequence). The TCR sequence derives from a man aged 25 to 40 with type 1 diabetes. The sequencing sample was made of naive CD4+ T cells from blood. The V and J genes are TRBV19 and TRBJ1-2, with D hard to call. In nucleotides, the CDR3 is TGTGCCAGTAGTCGGGGAATGGGCTTCTATGGCTACACCTTC. This sequence encodes CASSRGMGFYGYTF.